This T cell receptor (beta chain) was found in a study of OX40 agonist ivuxolimab in advanced cancers. Study as a whole: Under the entry rules, prior anti-PD-1, anti-PD-L1 or anti-CTLA-4 therapy was allowed, and 40% had some.

Some clones are missing from TCRdb's copy, which holds only in-frame ones; the method was immunoSEQ multiplex PCR. There are around 100,000 clones in the sample; about 89% occur only once, and about 0.15% lies in the top ten. Sequenced material: CD4+ or CD8+ T cells sorted from blood, taken in a trial of the OX40 agonist ivuxolimab. The clonotype comes from an adult with an advanced solid tumor such as melanoma, head and neck, liver or kidney cancer.

Written as DNA, the CDR3 is TGTGCCAGCAGCTCGGCGGTAGGAGGGCCCAATGAGCAGTTCTTC. Its protein is CASSSAVGGPNEQFF. The chain links TRBV13 to TRBJ2-1; D may be TRBD2 (6 bases). The CDR3 extends over 15 amino acids. V was clipped by 4 bases and J by 6 bases, with 16 bases between them. Germline V CDR1 and CDR2: PRHDT, FYEKMQ (reference sequence).